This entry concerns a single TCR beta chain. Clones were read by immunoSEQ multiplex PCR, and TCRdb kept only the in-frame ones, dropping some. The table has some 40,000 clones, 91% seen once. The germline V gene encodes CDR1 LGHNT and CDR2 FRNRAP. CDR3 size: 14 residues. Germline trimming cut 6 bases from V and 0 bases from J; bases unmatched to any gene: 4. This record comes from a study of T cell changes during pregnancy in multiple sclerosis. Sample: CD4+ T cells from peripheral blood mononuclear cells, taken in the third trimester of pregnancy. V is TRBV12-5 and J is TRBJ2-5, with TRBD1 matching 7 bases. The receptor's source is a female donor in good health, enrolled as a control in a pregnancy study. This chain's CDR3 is CASGLTGYQETQYF. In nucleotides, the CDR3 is TGTGCTAGTGGACTGACAGGGTACCAAGAGACCCAGTACTTC.